The clone carrying this TCR beta chain is a singleton in its sample. The data stem from a study of OX40 agonist ivuxolimab in advanced cancers. The assay was immunoSEQ multiplex PCR, and TCRdb's table has in-frame clones only and misses some. The data show roughly 62,000 clones, about 89% seen once. The starting material was CD4+ or CD8+ T cells sorted from blood, obtained in a trial of the OX40 agonist ivuxolimab. The sequence came from an adult with an advanced solid tumor such as melanoma, head and neck, liver or kidney cancer.

In nucleotides, the CDR3 is TGCGCCAGCAGTGATGGGGAAGAGGGCACAGATACGCAGTATTTT. This translates into CASSDGEEGTDTQYF. This chain uses TRBV10-1 with TRBJ2-3, with D unclear. Trimming left V 3 bases short and J 1 base short, with 11 bases between. The length of the CDR3 is 15 residues. CDR1 and CDR2 (germline): WNHNN, SYGVQD (reference sequence).